These T cell receptor beta chains were read from a single sample in a study of shared clonotypes between healthy human individuals. Libraries were prepared by immunoSEQ multiplex PCR; TCRdb keeps only in-frame clonotypes and omits some of them. This repertoire shows around 980,000 clones, roughly 74% found once; its top ten account for roughly 0.57%. Source material: memory CD4+ T cells from PBMCs. The receptors come from a man aged 18 to 30 in good health. Some clones in this sample may be carry-over from other donors' samples. The CDR3 runs from the conserved cysteine through the conserved F or W. The D gene is left open where the match is weak. Some rows mark clone size as missing; the rest say once, few, many or name a class of expanded clone.

J: TRBJ2-7; V: TRBV5-6; size: once; length: 13; D: .; DNA: TGTGCCAGCAGCTTGTTACAGATCCACGAGCAGTACTTC; CDR3: CASSLLQIHEQYF
J: TRBJ2-7; V: TRBV29-1; size: .; length: 11; D: .; DNA: TGCAGCGTGGGGGAATTGAACGAGCAGTACTTC; CDR3: CSVGELNEQYF
J: TRBJ2-2; V: TRBV2; size: .; length: 15; D: .; DNA: TGTGCCAGCAGTCCGGTAGGCGGACTGGCGGGGGAGCTGTTTTTT; CDR3: CASSPVGGLAGELFF
J: TRBJ2-3; V: TRBV11-2; size: .; length: 16; D: TRBD2; DNA: TGTGCCAGCAGCCGGACTCTAGCGGGAGGTACAGATACGCAGTATTTT; CDR3: CASSRTLAGGTDTQYF
J: TRBJ1-2; V: TRBV5-1; size: .; length: 15; D: TRBD1; DNA: TGCGCCAGCAGCCCATGGGACAGGGGTTCGGTTGGCTACACCTTC; CDR3: CASSPWDRGSVGYTF
J: TRBJ2-5; V: TRBV6-1; size: .; length: 13; D: .; DNA: TGTGCCAGCAGGGCGGGATTACGAGAGACCCAGTACTTC; CDR3: CASRAGLRETQYF
J: TRBJ1-4; V: TRBV10-2; size: .; length: 15; D: .; DNA: TGCGCCAGCAGTCAAAAATGGGGTCCTGATGAAAAACTGTTTTTT; CDR3: CASSQKWGPDEKLFF
J: TRBJ2-5; V: TRBV19; size: .; length: 14; D: TRBD1; DNA: TGTGCCAGTAGAGAACAGGGGGGACAAGAGACCCAGTACTTC; CDR3: CASREQGGQETQYF
J: TRBJ2-3; V: TRBV7-2; size: .; length: 17; D: TRBD2; DNA: TGTGCCAGCAGCAGAAGGTGGTTAGCGGGGAGCACAGATACGCAGTATTTT; CDR3: CASSRRWLAGSTDTQYF
J: TRBJ2-3; V: TRBV10-3; size: .; length: 11; D: .; DNA: TGTGCCATTGGACCGGTAGATACGCAGTATTTT; CDR3: CAIGPVDTQYF
J: TRBJ1-2; V: TRBV7-9; size: .; length: 14; D: .; DNA: TGTGCCAGCACCCTCGGCGGTATAAACTATGGCTACACCTTC; CDR3: CASTLGGINYGYTF
J: TRBJ1-5; V: TRBV19; size: .; length: 16; D: .; DNA: TGTGCCAGTAGCAACAGGGCCGTCCGGAGGAATCAGCCCCAGCATTTT; CDR3: CASSNRAVRRNQPQHF
J: TRBJ2-5; V: TRBV5-6; size: .; length: 15; D: TRBD2; DNA: TGTGCCAGCAGCCAATTAGCGGGAGGGCAAGAGACCCAGTACTTC; CDR3: CASSQLAGGQETQYF
J: TRBJ1-5; V: TRBV6-1; size: .; length: 14; D: .; DNA: TGTGCCAGCAGTGAAGGGACACTCAATCAGCCCCAGCATTTT; CDR3: CASSEGTLNQPQHF
J: TRBJ1-5; V: TRBV28; size: .; length: 13; D: .; DNA: TGTGCCAGCAGTTATGGGAGGGATCAGCCCCAGCATTTT; CDR3: CASSYGRDQPQHF
J: TRBJ2-5; V: TRBV7-9; size: .; length: 15; D: .; DNA: TGTGCCAGCAGCTTAGGAGACAGGCGCTTTGAGACCCAGTACTTC; CDR3: CASSLGDRRFETQYF